A single sample is the source of the 5 T cell receptor beta chains below, sequenced in a study of CXCR3-negative and CXCR3-positive naive CD8 T cells. It was by 5' RACE with UMI labels that the TRB cDNA libraries were prepared. TCRdb reprocessed the 5' RACE reads and keeps a single row for each CDR3 protein, giving no DNA. This listing includes 49,000 or so distinct CDR3 sequences. Their specific antigens are unknown. The study's findings and limits: For CXCR3-positive naive cells, TRB CDR3s were more hydrophobic than those of CXCR3-negative naive cells.

Specimen: naive CXCR3+ CD8+ T cells from blood. Subset defined: CD45RO-CCR7+CD27+CD95- naive CD8+ T cells expressing CXCR3 (TNR3+). All receptors derive from a human donor in good health. Some clones in this sample may be carry-over from other donors' samples.

This chain links TRBV7-9 with TRBJ1-4; the D call of TRBD1 rests on TCRdb alone, since no DNA is present to check it. CDR3 length: 14 amino acids. In germline, CDR1 is SEHNR, CDR2 FQNEAQ (reference sequence). Here the CDR3 reads CASSSGRLPEKLFF.

This chain connects TRBV29-1 to TRBJ2-7. CDR3 length: 13 residues. CDR1 and CDR2 (germline): SQVTM, ANQGSEA. CDR3 amino acids: CSVRRSDFYEQYF.

V gene TRBV7-9 combines with J gene TRBJ2-7; TCRdb's D gene call, TRBD1, goes unchecked for lack of DNA. CDR1 SEHNR and CDR2 FQNEAQ come from the germline V gene (reference sequence). The CDR3 is 13 residues long. CDR3 sequence reads: CASSGDRYHEQYF.

J is TRBJ1-2 and V is TRBV12-3 or TRBV12-4; the D call from TCRdb, TRBD1, cannot be confirmed without DNA. This CDR3 is built from 11 residues. CDR3 amino acids: CASSPGQGYTF.

The J gene is TRBJ2-5, the V gene TRBV7-7; TCRdb's D call, TRBD2, is unchecked because there is no DNA. There are 17 residues in the CDR3. Germline V gene sequence: CDR1 SSHAT, CDR2 FNYEAQ (reference sequence). The CDR3 sequence: CASSHGGLAGGLETQYF.